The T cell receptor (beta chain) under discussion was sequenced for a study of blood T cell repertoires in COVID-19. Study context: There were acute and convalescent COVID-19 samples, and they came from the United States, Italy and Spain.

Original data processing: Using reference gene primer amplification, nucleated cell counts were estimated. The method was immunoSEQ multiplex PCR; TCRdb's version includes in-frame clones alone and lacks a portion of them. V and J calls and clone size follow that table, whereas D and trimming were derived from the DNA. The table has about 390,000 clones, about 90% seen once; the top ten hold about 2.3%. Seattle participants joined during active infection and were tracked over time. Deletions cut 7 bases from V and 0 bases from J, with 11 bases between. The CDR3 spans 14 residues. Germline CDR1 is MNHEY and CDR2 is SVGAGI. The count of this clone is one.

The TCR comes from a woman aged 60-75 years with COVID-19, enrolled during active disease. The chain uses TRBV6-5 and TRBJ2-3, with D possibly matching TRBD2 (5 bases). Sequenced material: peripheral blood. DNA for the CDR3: TGTGCCAGCAAGAGCGGCGGCAGCACAGATACGCAGTATTTT. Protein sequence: CASKSGGSTDTQYF.